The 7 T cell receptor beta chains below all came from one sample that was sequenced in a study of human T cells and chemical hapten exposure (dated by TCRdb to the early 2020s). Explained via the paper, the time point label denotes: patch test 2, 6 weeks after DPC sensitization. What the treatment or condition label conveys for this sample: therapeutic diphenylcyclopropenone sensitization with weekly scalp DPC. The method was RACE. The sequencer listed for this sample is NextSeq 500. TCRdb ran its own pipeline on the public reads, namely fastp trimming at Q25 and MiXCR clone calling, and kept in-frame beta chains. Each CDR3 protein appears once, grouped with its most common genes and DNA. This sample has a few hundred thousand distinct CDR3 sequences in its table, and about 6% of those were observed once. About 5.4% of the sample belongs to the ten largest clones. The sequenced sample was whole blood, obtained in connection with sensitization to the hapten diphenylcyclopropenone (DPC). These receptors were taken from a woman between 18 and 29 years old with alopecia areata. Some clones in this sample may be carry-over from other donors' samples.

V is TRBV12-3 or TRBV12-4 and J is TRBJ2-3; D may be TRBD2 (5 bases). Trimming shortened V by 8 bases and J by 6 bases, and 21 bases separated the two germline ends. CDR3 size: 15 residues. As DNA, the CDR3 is TGTGCCAGCTGGTCCCGGGAATCGCCCGCGGATACGCAGTATTTT. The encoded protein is CASWSRESPADTQYF.

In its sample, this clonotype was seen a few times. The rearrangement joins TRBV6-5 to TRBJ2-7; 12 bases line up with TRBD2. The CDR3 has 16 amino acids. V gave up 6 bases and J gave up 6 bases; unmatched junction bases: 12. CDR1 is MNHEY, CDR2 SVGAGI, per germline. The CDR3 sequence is CASRTTDPSGGAEQYF. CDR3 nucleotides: TGTGCCAGCAGGACCACCGACCCTAGCGGGGGGGCCGAGCAGTACTTC.

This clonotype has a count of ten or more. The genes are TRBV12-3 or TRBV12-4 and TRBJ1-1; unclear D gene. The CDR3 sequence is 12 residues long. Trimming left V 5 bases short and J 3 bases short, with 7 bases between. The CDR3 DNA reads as TGTGCCAGCAGTCCCCCATACACTGAAGCTTTCTTT. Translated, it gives CASSPPYTEAFF.

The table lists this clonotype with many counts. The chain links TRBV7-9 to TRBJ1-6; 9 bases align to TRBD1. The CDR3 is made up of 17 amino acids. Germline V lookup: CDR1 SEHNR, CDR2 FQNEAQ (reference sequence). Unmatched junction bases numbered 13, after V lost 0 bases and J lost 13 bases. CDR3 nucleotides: TGTGCCAGCAGCTTAGCGCTAGGGACAGGGAGGACAAATCCCCTCCACTTT. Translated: CASSLALGTGRTNPLHF.

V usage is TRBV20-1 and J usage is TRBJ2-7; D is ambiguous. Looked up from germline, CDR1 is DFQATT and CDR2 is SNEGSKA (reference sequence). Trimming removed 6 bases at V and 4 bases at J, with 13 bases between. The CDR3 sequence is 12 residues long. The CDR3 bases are TGCAGTGCCCCGACCTCGACATACGAGCAGTACTTC. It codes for CSAPTSTYEQYF.

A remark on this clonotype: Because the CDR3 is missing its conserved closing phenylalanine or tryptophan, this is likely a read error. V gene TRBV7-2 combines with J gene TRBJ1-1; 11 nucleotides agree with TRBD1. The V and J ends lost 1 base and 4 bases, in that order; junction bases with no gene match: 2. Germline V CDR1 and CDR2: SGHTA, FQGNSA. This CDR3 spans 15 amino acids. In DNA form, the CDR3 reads TGTGCCAGCAGCTTAGTGGGGACAGGGGGCACTGAAGCTTTCTTA. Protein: CASSLVGTGGTEAFL.

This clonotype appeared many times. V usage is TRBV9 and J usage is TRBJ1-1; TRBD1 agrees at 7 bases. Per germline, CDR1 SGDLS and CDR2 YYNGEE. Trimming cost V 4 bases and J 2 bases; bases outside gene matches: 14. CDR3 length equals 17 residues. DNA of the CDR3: TGTGCCAGCAGCCTTCTCCAAACGACAGGGAAAAACACTGAAGCTTTCTTT. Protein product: CASSLLQTTGKNTEAFF. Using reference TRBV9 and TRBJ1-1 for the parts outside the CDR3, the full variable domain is DSGVTQTPKHLITATGQRVTLRCSPRSGDLSVYWYQQSLDQGLQFLIQYYNGEERAKGNILERFSAQQFPDLHSELNLSSLELGDSALYFCASSLLQTTGKNTEAFFGQGTRLTVV.